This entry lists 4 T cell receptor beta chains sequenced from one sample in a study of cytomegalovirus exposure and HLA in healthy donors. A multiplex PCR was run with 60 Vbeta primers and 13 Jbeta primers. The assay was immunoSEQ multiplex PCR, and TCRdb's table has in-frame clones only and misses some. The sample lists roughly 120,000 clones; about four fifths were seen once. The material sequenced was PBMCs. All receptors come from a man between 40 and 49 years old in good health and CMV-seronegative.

CDR3 DNA sequence: TGTGCCAGCAGCTTATTTGGGGGGGGGCCGGTTGGAGATACGCAGTATTTT. It codes for CASSLFGGGPVGDTQYF. The chain carries TRBV7-9 and TRBJ2-3; possibly TRBD2 for D (7 bases). The CDR3 is 17 amino acids. Trimming cost V 2 bases and J 5 bases, with 20 bases left between them. Per the germline V gene, CDR1 is SEHNR and CDR2 is FQNEAQ (reference sequence).

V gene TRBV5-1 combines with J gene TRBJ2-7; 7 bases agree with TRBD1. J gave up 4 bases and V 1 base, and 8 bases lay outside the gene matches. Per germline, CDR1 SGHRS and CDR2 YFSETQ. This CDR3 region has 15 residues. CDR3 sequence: CASSLLGTALYEQYF. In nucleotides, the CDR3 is TGCGCCAGCAGCTTGTTGGGGACAGCCCTATACGAGCAGTACTTC.

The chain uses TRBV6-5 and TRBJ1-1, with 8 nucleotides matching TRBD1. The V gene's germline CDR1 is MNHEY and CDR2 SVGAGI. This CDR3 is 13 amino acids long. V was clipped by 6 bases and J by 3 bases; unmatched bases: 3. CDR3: CASRPTGDTEAFF. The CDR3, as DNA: TGTGCCAGCAGACCGACAGGGGACACTGAAGCTTTCTTT.

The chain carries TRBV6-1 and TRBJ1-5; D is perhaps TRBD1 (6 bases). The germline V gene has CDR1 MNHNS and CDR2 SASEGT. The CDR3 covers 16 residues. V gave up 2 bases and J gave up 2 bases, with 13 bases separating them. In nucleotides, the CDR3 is TGTGCCAGCAGTGAAATAAGCAGGGGACGCAATCAGCCCCAGCATTTT. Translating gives CASSEISRGRNQPQHF.